Shown below are 4 T cell receptor beta chains from a single sample sequenced in a study of shared clonotypes between healthy human individuals. Naive CD8 populations comprised CD45RO-negative cells positively selected for CCR7, excluding terminally differentiated effector memory CD45RA+ cells. Here immunoSEQ multiplex PCR was the method, and the copy in TCRdb shows in-frame clones only, minus some. Here the sample spans under 850,000 clones, about 92% being singletons. Sequenced: naive CD8+ T cells sorted from blood. The receptors were sampled from a man younger than 45 in good health.

The chain has TRBV7-9 and TRBJ2-7, with 7 bases that match TRBD1. CDR1 SEHNR and CDR2 FQNEAQ come from the germline V gene (reference sequence). V trimming: 2 bases; J trimming: 7 bases; junction bases outside the gene matches: 8. The CDR3 consists of 14 residues. The CDR3 here is CASSLTTGEREQYF. CDR3 bases: TGTGCCAGCAGCTTAACAACAGGGGAGCGTGAGCAGTACTTC.

The chain is built from TRBV9 and TRBJ2-5, with 12 bases aligning to TRBD2. This CDR3 region has 17 residues. The germline V gene has CDR1 SGDLS and CDR2 YYNGEE. Trimming took 4 bases from V and 4 from J; bases not matched to a gene: 11. CDR3 sequence reads: CASSSRTGLAGSETQYF. The CDR3 nucleotides are TGTGCCAGCAGCTCCCGAACCGGACTAGCGGGATCAGAGACCCAGTACTTC.

This chain uses TRBV10-3 with TRBJ2-1; D not certain. V was clipped by 0 bases and J by 2 bases, with 11 bases between them. The CDR3 sequence is 16 residues long. Germline-derived CDR1 and CDR2 are ENHRY and SYGVKD. The CDR3 loop is CAISESVGTTYNEQFF. In DNA, the CDR3 is TGTGCCATCAGTGAGTCGGTAGGAACCACCTACAATGAGCAGTTCTTC.

The chain employs TRBV11-2 and TRBJ2-7, with TRBD1 matching over 10 bases. The V gene's germline CDR1 is SGHAT and CDR2 FQNNGV. J gave up 0 bases and V 4 bases, and 3 bases lay outside the gene matches. The length of the CDR3 is 15 residues. CDR3 nucleotide sequence: TGTGCCAGCAGCTGGGGACAGGGGTCCTCCTACGAGCAGTACTTC. Translation: CASSWGQGSSYEQYF.